These T cell receptor beta chains were read from a single sample in a study of shared clonotypes between healthy human individuals. The protocol was immunoSEQ multiplex PCR, while the TCRdb copy is restricted to in-frame clones and leaves out a portion. The data hold more than 2 million clones, with approximately 96% observed a single time. The sample comprised naive CD4+ T cells sorted from blood. These receptor sequences come from a man younger than 35 in good health. CDR3s include the opening cysteine and the closing phenylalanine or tryptophan. The order of the fields is V gene, D gene, J gene, clone size, CDR3 DNA, CDR3 protein. The D gene is left open where the match is weak. For some rows the clone size is stated as once, few or many, or as a class when expanded; others skip it.

>TRBV11-2|TRBD1|TRBJ2-7|NA
TGTGCCAGCAGCCTGGGACAGAACAACGAGCAGTACTTC
CASSLGQNNEQYF
>TRBV19|NA|TRBJ1-6|NA
TGTGCCAGTAGTATTGTTGGGATAAATTCACCCCTCCACTTT
CASSIVGINSPLHF
>TRBV5-4|TRBD1|TRBJ1-2|NA
TGTGCCAGCAGCTTGGGACAGGGGAAGAAGGGCTACACCTTC
CASSLGQGKKGYTF
>TRBV28|NA|TRBJ1-1|once
TGTGCCAGCAGTTCGTTACCAGCCTTTGGGGCTTTCTTT
CASSSLPAFGAFF
>TRBV10-3|TRBD1|TRBJ1-2|NA
TGTGCCATCAGTGGGACAGGGGGCAATTATGGCTACACCTTC
CAISGTGGNYGYTF
>TRBV30|TRBD1|TRBJ1-2|NA
TGTGCCTGGAGCACAGGGGTGCGTGGCTACACCTTC
CAWSTGVRGYTF
>TRBV18|TRBD2|TRBJ2-3|NA
TGTGCCAGCTCACCTAGGTTAATGGAGCGGGGGACTAGCACAGATACGCAGTATTTT
CASSPRLMERGTSTDTQYF
>TRBV4-3|NA|TRBJ1-1|NA
TGCGCCAGCAGCCTGTACTTGGTGAACACTGAAGCTTTCTTT
CASSLYLVNTEAFF
>TRBV28|NA|TRBJ2-7|NA
TGTGCCAGTCGACCCGGGTCCAAATCCTACGAGCAGTACTTC
CASRPGSKSYEQYF
>TRBV6-6|TRBD1|TRBJ1-5|NA
TGTGCCAGCAGTTACGGACAGGGCACCAATCAGCCCCAGCATTTT
CASSYGQGTNQPQHF
>TRBV9|TRBD2|TRBJ2-1|NA
TGTGCCAGTTCCGGGACTAGCTCCTACAATGAGCAGTTCTTC
CASSGTSSYNEQFF
>TRBV5-4|NA|TRBJ2-5|NA
TGTGCCAGCAGCTTACCCTTAGGGGACCAAGAGACCCAGTACTTC
CASSLPLGDQETQYF
>TRBV6-5|TRBD1|TRBJ1-3|NA
TGTGCCAGCAGTAGGACAGGGTCTGGAAACACCATATATTTT
CASSRTGSGNTIYF
>TRBV9|NA|TRBJ2-2|NA
TGTGCCAGCAGCAACGCAGCGTCCGGGGAGCTGTTTTTT
CASSNAASGELFF
>TRBV6-6|TRBD1|TRBJ2-5|NA
TGTGCCAGCAGTTACTCGACAGGGGCAGAGACCCAGTACTTC
CASSYSTGAETQYF
>TRBV5-1|NA|TRBJ1-1|NA
TGCGCCAGCAATGGTCAGAACACTGAAGCTTTCTTT
CASNGQNTEAFF
>TRBV2|TRBD1|TRBJ1-1|NA
TGTGCCAGGACCCGGGACAGGGGTCGCGGGTGGACTGAAGCTTTCTTT
CARTRDRGRGWTEAFF